This TCR beta chain was found in a study of cytomegalovirus exposure and HLA in healthy donors (dated by TCRdb to about 2017). As for the study more broadly: A later analysis indicated that the 90 to 150 validation repertoires were generated on the platform also employed for the 666 repertoires of the first cohort. The study was designed to test whether signatures of past pathogen exposure could be identified by cataloging public T cell receptors. A separate validation cohort of roughly 130 different subjects was used in addition to the approximately 640-subject first cohort. The study combined high-throughput TCR immunosequencing, statistical association of individual TCRs with disease status, and machine learning to predict cytomegalovirus infection status. Overall study results and their limits: It was suggested by the authors that the approach could potentially be generalized to other disease states and immunological phenotypes. Subsequent analysis determined that TCRs grouped into clusters in the first cohort also showed a tendency toward co-occurrence across the approximately 120 validation repertoires, and about 94% of cluster scores exceeded 0. The study gave a list of some 150 TCR beta chains associated with cytomegalovirus. A later analysis lacked HLA typing for the validation cohort, so it scored co-occurrence in that cohort across all 120 or so repertoires. Three of the identified cytomegalovirus-associated TCR beta chains were confirmed in vitro to be specific for cytomegalovirus antigens. Across donors, most TCR sequences were observed very rarely, whereas some public TCRs were present in many individuals. The classifier was reported to diagnose cytomegalovirus status with high specificity and sensitivity in both the original and validation cohorts.

From a lookup of the germline V gene, CDR1 and CDR2 are SGHTS and YDEGEE. Germline trimming amounts to 5 bases on V and 9 bases on J, with 1 as the count of junction bases outside the gene matches. The CDR3 runs 10 amino acids, cysteine and phenylalanine included. Of all the DNA, just the CDR3 is kept, 30 bases in frame from base 1. On this clone itself: The antigen it recognizes is unknown. Base-call qualities are not available, and no considerably larger clone is one nucleotide away.

The library relied on the immunoSEQ multiplex PCR assay. Processing in the source paper ran as follows. A statistical classification framework was developed to diagnose cytomegalovirus status using the catalog of TCR beta chain sequences. This immuneACCESS table, as held by TCRdb, lists in-frame sequences with V and J called but not all clones. Of the missing ones, under half trace to an unresolved V gene in checked studies; the others have no known cause. V, J and clone size are those of that table, while D and trimming were read from the DNA. The sample profile shows some 79,000 clones; 94% of them were found once. The top ten constitute 3% to 3.5% of the sample. Donors formed part of the validation cohort, which comprised 120 subjects and was distinct from the first cohort of fewer than 750 subjects.

The chain is encoded by TRBV5-8 joined to TRBJ1-1, with TRBD1 matching 7 junction bases. The receptor was isolated from a woman younger than 35 in good health and CMV-seropositive. Sequenced material: PBMCs. The CDR3 region has the sequence CASRTGKAFF. The DNA sequence is TGTGCCAGCAGGACAGGGAAAGCTTTCTTT.